These T cell receptor beta chains were read from a single sample in a study of yellow fever vaccine responses in identical twins. TCRdb used MiXCR to reprocess the RT-PCR reads, holding one entry per CDR3 protein. The sample yields approximately 17,000 distinct CDR3 sequences, around 70% seen once. Sequences were derived from T cells from blood (PBMCs), unsorted or a sorted subset (not recorded which), sampled before or after yellow fever vaccination (not recorded which). These receptors came from a woman aged 18-29 years who received the yellow fever vaccine. Both conserved end residues are part of each CDR3. A D gene is named only where the DNA matches it firmly. A row's size may be missing; if present it is once, few, many or a size class.

TRBD2 | TRBJ2-3 | TRBV18 | NA | TGTGCCAGCTCAAAACCGGGACTAGGGAGCACAGATACGCAGTATTTT | CASSKPGLGSTDTQYF
NA | TRBJ2-4 | TRBV4-1 | few | TGCGCCAGCAGCCAACCGAGAGGCAAAAACATTCAGTACTTC | CASSQPRGKNIQYF
NA | TRBJ2-1 | TRBV11-3 | NA | TGTGCCAGCAGCGCGGGCGGTGGTGAGCAGTTCTTC | CASSAGGGEQFF
NA | TRBJ2-7 | TRBV3-1 | few | TGTGCCAGCAGCCAAGTAGTGGGGGAGCACCCGGCACCCTACGAGCAGTACTTC | CASSQVVGEHPAPYEQYF
NA | TRBJ2-1 | TRBV6-1 | NA | TGTGCCAGTGGGGCAGGATACAATGAGCAGTTCTTC | CASGAGYNEQFF
NA | TRBJ2-1 | TRBV29-1 | NA | TGCAGCGTTGTGTTCGACAATGAGCAGTTCTTC | CSVVFDNEQFF
TRBD2 | TRBJ2-2 | TRBV28 | NA | TGTGCCAGCATCGTGGGTAGCGGGGAAAACGGGGAGCTGTTTTTT | CASIVGSGENGELFF
TRBD1 | TRBJ1-1 | TRBV12-3/TRBV12-4 | NA | TGTGCCAGCAGCCACAGGGGGCAGGCTTTCTTT | CASSHRGQAFF
NA | TRBJ1-2 | TRBV20-1 | NA | TGCAGTGCTAGGGCAACAGCGGTGGCAGGCTACACCTTC | CSARATAVAGYTF
TRBD2 | TRBJ2-3 | TRBV25-1 | NA | TGTGCCAGCAGTGAGGGAGGGACCAGGCAGTATTTT | CASSEGGTRQYF
NA | TRBJ2-1 | TRBV5-1 | NA | TGCGCCAGCAGCTTGGCGGCACAAGAGCAGTTCTTC | CASSLAAQEQFF
NA | TRBJ1-1 | TRBV12-3/TRBV12-4 | NA | TGTGCCAGCAGGACCCCAGTGGTGAGCACTGAAGCTTTCTTT | CASRTPVVSTEAFF
TRBD2 | TRBJ2-1 | TRBV9 | NA | TGTGCCAGCAGCGCTCTAGCGGGGGGGCGGGATGAGCAGTTCTTC | CASSALAGGRDEQFF
NA | TRBJ1-2 | TRBV10-3 | NA | TGTGCCATCAGTGAGTCGACTTTAGGCACTCTTAACTATGGCTACACCTTC | CAISESTLGTLNYGYTF
NA | TRBJ2-4 | TRBV5-1 | NA | TGCGCCAGCAGCTTGGGGGGGACCGACATTCAGTACTTC | CASSLGGTDIQYF
NA | TRBJ2-5 | TRBV9 | NA | TGTGCCAGCAGCTCGGACAGAGAAGAGACCCAGTACTTC | CASSSDREETQYF
NA | TRBJ2-1 | TRBV5-1 | few | TGCGCCAGCACATTGGCCGGGGACTTATCCAATGAGCAGTTCTTC | CASTLAGDLSNEQFF
NA | TRBJ2-5 | TRBV19 | NA | TGTGCCAGTAGTATATTTGGGGAAGAGACCCAGTACTTC | CASSIFGEETQYF